The rows below give T cell receptor beta chains drawn from one sample of a study of shared clonotypes between healthy human individuals. TCRdb's copy holds only in-frame clones and misses some; the assay was immunoSEQ multiplex PCR. Here the sample spans fewer than 2.5 million clones, 90% to 95% being singletons. The specimen sequenced was naive CD4+ T cells from PBMCs. These receptors all stem from a man between 18 and 29 years old in good health. Some clones in this sample may be carry-over from other donors' samples. Each CDR3 is given with its conserved first and last residue. A D gene is named only where the DNA matches it firmly. The size of a clone is reported for some rows only, either as once, few or many, or as a class for expanded clones.

V gene,clone size,D gene,J gene,CDR3 protein,CDR3 DNA
TRBV6-6,NA,NA,TRBJ1-5,CASSPRPQSGNQPQHF,TGTGCCAGCAGTCCACGTCCCCAGTCGGGCAATCAGCCCCAGCATTTT
TRBV5-1,NA,TRBD1,TRBJ2-7,CASSPGTGNPSEQYF,TGCGCCAGCAGCCCGGGGACAGGCAATCCTAGCGAGCAGTACTTC
TRBV19,NA,NA,TRBJ2-7,CASSITGARTYEQYF,TGTGCCAGTAGTATAACGGGGGCGAGAACGTACGAGCAGTACTTC
TRBV5-4,NA,TRBD2,TRBJ2-3,CASSPGTSGKGRTSTDTQYF,TGTGCCAGCAGCCCCGGGACTAGCGGGAAGGGACGCACTAGCACAGATACGCAGTATTTT
TRBV7-9,NA,NA,TRBJ1-6,CASSLGVTNSPLHF,TGTGCCAGCAGCTTAGGGGTCACTAATTCACCCCTCCACTTT
TRBV5-4,NA,NA,TRBJ1-1,CASSYRPLSGTEAFF,TGTGCCAGCAGCTACAGGCCCCTTTCTGGCACTGAAGCTTTCTTT
TRBV7-3,NA,NA,TRBJ2-6,CASSPARSDVLTF,TGTGCCAGCAGCCCCGCCCGGTCTGACGTCCTGACTTTC
TRBV28,NA,NA,TRBJ1-5,CASSLGGRGKPQHF,TGTGCCAGCAGTTTAGGGGGCCGAGGAAAGCCCCAGCATTTT
TRBV5-5,NA,NA,TRBJ1-2,CASSSSGRNNYGYTF,TGTGCCAGCAGCTCCTCGGGCCGAAATAACTATGGCTACACCTTC
TRBV11-2,NA,NA,TRBJ1-2,CASSSLKDYGYTF,TGTGCCAGCAGCTCGTTGAAGGACTATGGCTACACCTTC
TRBV28,NA,NA,TRBJ1-4,CASSSGGAGEKLFF,TGTGCCAGCAGTTCCGGGGGAGCGGGTGAAAAACTGTTTTTT
TRBV14,NA,NA,TRBJ2-7,CASSQGSPSYEQYF,TGTGCCAGCAGCCAAGGTTCACCTTCCTACGAGCAGTACTTC
TRBV7-8,NA,NA,TRBJ2-2,CASSLAGDRLTGELFF,TGTGCCAGCAGCTTAGCTGGCGACAGATTGACCGGGGAGCTGTTTTTT
TRBV6-1,NA,TRBD1,TRBJ1-4,CASRGTGWSEKLFF,TGTGCCAGCAGGGGGACAGGGTGGTCCGAAAAACTGTTTTTT
TRBV30,NA,NA,TRBJ2-2,CAWSLIPTTGELFF,TGTGCCTGGAGTCTGATCCCGACCACCGGGGAGCTGTTTTTT
TRBV18,NA,TRBD2,TRBJ2-1,CASSPPRTSGTYNEQFF,TGTGCCAGCTCACCACCTAGGACTAGCGGAACCTACAATGAGCAGTTCTTC
TRBV6-5,NA,TRBD1,TRBJ2-3,CASSPDRGRTDTQYF,TGTGCCAGCAGCCCGGACAGGGGGCGAACAGATACGCAGTATTTT
TRBV5-6,NA,NA,TRBJ1-3,CASSFRAGGNTIYF,TGTGCCAGCAGCTTCCGGGCCGGCGGAAACACCATATATTTT
TRBV2,NA,NA,TRBJ1-4,CASGTNEKLFF,TGTGCCAGCGGTACGAATGAAAAACTGTTTTTT
TRBV2,NA,NA,TRBJ1-2,CASSERVRDFNGYTF,TGTGCCAGCAGTGAAAGGGTCCGGGACTTTAACGGCTACACCTTC
TRBV28,NA,TRBD1,TRBJ2-1,CASSLGGTGEWRGQFF,TGTGCCAGCAGTTTAGGCGGGACAGGGGAATGGAGGGGGCAGTTCTTC
TRBV4-1,NA,NA,TRBJ2-7,CASSQAGQGSYEQYF,TGCGCCAGCAGCCAAGCTGGGCAGGGGTCCTACGAGCAGTACTTC
TRBV27,NA,TRBD2,TRBJ2-1,CASSGLAGGSYNEQFF,TGTGCCAGCAGCGGACTAGCGGGGGGATCCTACAATGAGCAGTTCTTC
TRBV5-1,NA,TRBD2,TRBJ2-7,CASSPGTSVYEQYF,TGCGCCAGCAGCCCCGGGACTAGCGTCTACGAGCAGTACTTC
TRBV10-3,NA,TRBD1,TRBJ2-2,CAISDWTGNTGELFF,TGTGCCATCAGTGACTGGACAGGAAACACCGGGGAGCTGTTTTTT
TRBV5-4,NA,NA,TRBJ2-4,CASSFSRAENIQYF,TGTGCCAGCAGCTTTTCCAGGGCCGAAAACATTCAGTACTTC
TRBV19,NA,NA,TRBJ2-5,CASTTTQNYQETQYF,TGTGCCAGTACCACGACCCAGAATTACCAAGAGACCCAGTACTTC
TRBV30,few,NA,TRBJ1-1,CACHRVGLMNTEAFF,TGTGCCTGCCACAGGGTGGGATTAATGAACACTGAAGCTTTCTTT
TRBV5-1,NA,TRBD1,TRBJ2-1,CASSPGTVLTMMQFF,TGCGCCAGCAGCCCAGGGACAGTATTGACGATGATGCAGTTCTTC
TRBV28,NA,TRBD1,TRBJ2-7,CASTPRDRTYEQYF,TGTGCCAGCACCCCCCGGGACAGGACCTACGAGCAGTACTTC